Detailed here is one TCR beta chain. The entry originates in a study of T cells in Graves' hyperthyroidism and ophthalmopathy. TCR beta CDR3 sequences were amplified from RNA transcripts. HTBI primers were the set used in a first-round RT-PCR of the TCR CDR3. TCRdb re-called the multiplex PCR reads with MiXCR, one entry per CDR3 protein. This sample yields more than 500,000 distinct CDR3 sequences, of which about 45% are seen a single time; around two fifths belongs to the top ten. Germline assignment: CDR1 SQVTM and CDR2 ANQGSEA. V was cut by 0 bases and J by 5 bases, with 10 bases left in between. The CDR3 consists of 13 residues.

The receptor was derived from an adult woman with Graves' disease, either hyperthyroidism or ophthalmopathy (not recorded which). V usage is TRBV29-1 and J usage is TRBJ2-5, with D possibly matching TRBD1 (5 bases). What was sequenced was peripheral blood or thyroid tissue (not recorded which). The CDR3 DNA reads TGCAGCGTTGAAGATCAGGGTGGGGAGACCCAGTACTTC. Protein: CSVEDQGGETQYF.